What follows are 6 T cell receptor beta chains derived from one specimen sequenced in a study of chemoradiotherapy in HPV16-positive cancers. The data were produced by immunoSEQ multiplex PCR, yet TCRdb's version contains in-frame clones alone and is incomplete. The table has 3,000 to 5,000 clones, roughly 90% seen once. The input for sequencing was tumor tissue, taken from a patient who underwent chemoradiotherapy. These receptors were taken from a human donor with HPV-associated anogenital cancer.

The CDR3, as DNA: TGTGCCAGCAGCGTAGGAGAGGCGTACAATGAGCAGTTCTTC. Protein sequence: CASSVGEAYNEQFF. The chain is built from TRBV11-2 and TRBJ2-1; D not certain. The V gene lost 5 bases and the J gene lost 4 bases, with 12 bases spanning the gap. The CDR3 length is 14 residues. CDR1 is SGHAT, CDR2 FQNNGV, per germline.

The V gene is TRBV11-3, the J gene TRBJ2-1; TRBD2 aligns across 9 bases. After removal of 1 base from V and 3 bases from J, the junction contained 4 bases not matched to a gene. The CDR3 is 16 residues long. CDR1 is SGHNT and CDR2 is YENEEA in the germline V gene. This CDR3 reads CASSLGTSGYYNEQFF. The CDR3 nucleotides read TGTGCCAGCAGCTTAGGTACTAGCGGGTACTACAATGAGCAGTTCTTC.

Comment on this clone: An end of the junction does not agree with germline; a read error may underlie this. V is TRBV7-9 and J is TRBJ1-2, with 7 nucleotides matching TRBD1. CDR1 is SEHNR, CDR2 FQNEAQ, per germline (reference sequence). The CDR3 length is 15 residues. CDR3 DNA: TGTGCCAGCAGCCCAGGGGCAGGGGGTTTATATGTCTACACCTTC. It translates to CASSPGAGGLYVYTF.

The genes are TRBV19 and TRBJ2-5; 11 bases are shared with TRBD2. With 4 bases clipped from V and 2 bases from J, the junction kept 6 bases outside the gene matches. The CDR3 sequence is 16 residues long. Germline values: CDR1 LNHDA, CDR2 SQIVND (reference sequence). Here the CDR3 reads CASSRGTSGAQETQYF. CDR3 coding DNA: TGTGCCAGTAGTAGAGGGACTAGCGGAGCACAAGAGACCCAGTACTTC.

The chain joins TRBV30 to TRBJ1-6; D is possibly TRBD1 (6 bases). Germline values: CDR1 GTSNPN, CDR2 SVGIG (reference sequence). Trimming pared 2 bases from V and 13 bases from J, leaving 12 bases between. The CDR3 totals 12 residues. CDR3: CAWSLQGWPLHF. CDR3 in DNA: TGTGCCTGGAGTTTACAGGGTTGGCCCCTCCACTTT.

This chain joins TRBV5-4 and TRBJ2-7; TRBD2 is a possible D gene (7 bases). Germline CDR1 reads SGHNT; CDR2 reads YYREEE (reference sequence). The CDR3 has 15 residues. V was pared by 4 bases and J by 5 bases, with 19 bases between. The CDR3 region is CASSGRGQGLHEQYF. The CDR3 DNA follows: TGTGCCAGCAGCGGGCGGGGGCAGGGACTCCACGAGCAGTACTTC.